The T cell receptor (beta chain) described here comes from a study of blood T cell repertoires in COVID-19. The overall study: Spain, Italy and the United States supplied samples that represented acute and convalescent COVID-19. T cells, B-cell-depleted T cells, or PBMCs supplied cDNA or gDNA.

CDR3 length equals 15 residues. Germline values: CDR1 SGHRS, CDR2 YFSETQ. The V end lost 3 bases, the J end lost 0 bases, and 10 bases lay between the germline ends. TCRdb keeps only in-frame clones here, not all; method: immunoSEQ multiplex PCR. The sample lists 300,000 to 450,000 clones, about 90% occurring once. A remark on this clone: The sample contains more than one DNA sequence encoding this CDR3.

Seattle enrolled patients during active infection and tracked them longitudinally. The specimen sequenced was peripheral blood. The source is a woman aged 25 to 39 with COVID-19, enrolled during active disease. The V and J genes are TRBV5-1 and TRBJ2-1, with TRBD2 as a possible D gene (6 bases). Here the CDR3 reads CASSSGGSSYNEQFF. The CDR3 nucleotides are TGCGCCAGCAGCTCTGGAGGGAGCTCCTACAATGAGCAGTTCTTC.